This T cell receptor (beta chain) appears in the sequencing data of a study of T cell responses to AZD1222 COVID-19 vaccine. Findings of the study overall: Among spike-specific TCRs, nearly half reportedly target unmutated variant regions.

This table comes from immunoSEQ multiplex PCR, and its TCRdb copy is limited to in-frame clones, with some not included. This sample has about 130,000 clones, with approximately 80% found just once. Trimming left V 1 base short and J 1 base short, with 9 bases between. This CDR3 comprises 15 residues. Germline V lookup: CDR1 SGHTS, CDR2 YDEGEE. Regarding this clone: Its antigen is still unknown.

V is TRBV5-8 and J is TRBJ1-3; unclear D gene. The sequencing used peripheral blood, collected on day 0 of AZD1222 vaccination. This TCR was sampled from an adult in good health. CDR3: CASSLRAGSGNTIYF. The DNA for the CDR3 is TGTGCCAGCAGCTTGCGGGCAGGATCTGGAAACACCATATATTTT.